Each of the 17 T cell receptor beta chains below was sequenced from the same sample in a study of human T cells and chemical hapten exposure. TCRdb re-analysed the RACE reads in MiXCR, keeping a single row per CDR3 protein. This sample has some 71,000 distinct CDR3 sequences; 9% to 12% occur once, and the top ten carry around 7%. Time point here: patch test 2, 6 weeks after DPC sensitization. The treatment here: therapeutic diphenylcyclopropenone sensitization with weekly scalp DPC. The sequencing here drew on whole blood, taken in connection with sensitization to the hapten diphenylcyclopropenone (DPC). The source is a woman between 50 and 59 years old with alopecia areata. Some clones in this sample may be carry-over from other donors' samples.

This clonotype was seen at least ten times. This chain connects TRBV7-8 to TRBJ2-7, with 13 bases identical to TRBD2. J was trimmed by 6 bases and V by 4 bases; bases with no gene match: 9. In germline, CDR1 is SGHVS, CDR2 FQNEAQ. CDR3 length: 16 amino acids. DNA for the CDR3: TGTGCCAGCAGCTCCGGACTAGCGGGAGTATTTCGCGAGCAGTACTTC. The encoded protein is CASSSGLAGVFREQYF.

The DNA of the CDR3 is TGCGCCAGCAGCTGGAGGGAGATGAACACTGAAGCTTTCTTT. As protein: CASSWREMNTEAFF. The rearrangement joins TRBV5-1 to TRBJ1-1; D unclear. Germline CDR1 and CDR2: SGHRS and YFSETQ. Trimming removed 3 bases from V and 0 bases from J, with 9 bases in between. CDR3 length: 14 residues.

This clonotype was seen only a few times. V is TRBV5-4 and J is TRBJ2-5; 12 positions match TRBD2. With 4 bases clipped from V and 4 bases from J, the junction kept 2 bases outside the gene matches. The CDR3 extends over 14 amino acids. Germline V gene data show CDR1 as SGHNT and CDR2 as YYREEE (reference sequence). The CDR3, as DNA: TGTGCCAGCAGCATGACTAGCGGGGGAGAGACCCAGTACTTC. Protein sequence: CASSMTSGGETQYF. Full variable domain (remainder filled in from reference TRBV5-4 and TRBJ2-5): ETGVTQSPTHLIKTRGQQVTLRCSSQSGHNTVSWYQQALGQGPQFIFQYYREEENGRGNFPPRFSGLQFPNYSSELNVNALELDDSALYLCASSMTSGGETQYFGPGTRLLVL.

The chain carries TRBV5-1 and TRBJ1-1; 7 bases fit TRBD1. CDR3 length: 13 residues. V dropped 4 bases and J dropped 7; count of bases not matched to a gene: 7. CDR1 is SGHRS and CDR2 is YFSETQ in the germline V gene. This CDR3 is CASSQQGKDEAFF. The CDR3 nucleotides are TGCGCCAGCAGCCAACAGGGGAAGGATGAAGCTTTCTTT.

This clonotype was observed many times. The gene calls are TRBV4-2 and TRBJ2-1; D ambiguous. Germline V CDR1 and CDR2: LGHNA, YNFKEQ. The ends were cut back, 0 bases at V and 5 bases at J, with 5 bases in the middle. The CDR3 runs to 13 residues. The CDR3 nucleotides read TGTGCCAGCAGCCAAGATACGAACAATGAGCAGTTCTTC. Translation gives CASSQDTNNEQFF.

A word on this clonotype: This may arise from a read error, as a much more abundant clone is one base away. CDR3 amino acids: CASSQEGGLRGETQYF. The CDR3 nucleotides read TGCGCCAGCAGCCAAGAGGGGGGTCTCCGGGGTGAGACCCAGTACTTC. The J gene is TRBJ2-5, the V gene TRBV4-1; a weak D match, TRBD2 (6 bases). Germline V CDR1 and CDR2: MGHRA, YSYEKL. The CDR3 covers 16 residues. V lost 0 bases and J 5 bases, leaving 16 bases between the germline ends.

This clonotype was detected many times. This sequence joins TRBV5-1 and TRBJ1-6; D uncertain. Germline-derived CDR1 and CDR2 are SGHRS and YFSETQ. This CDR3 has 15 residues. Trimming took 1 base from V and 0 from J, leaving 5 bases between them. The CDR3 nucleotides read TGCGCCAGCAGCTTGCGGAGCTCCTATAATTCACCCCTCCACTTT. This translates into CASSLRSSYNSPLHF.

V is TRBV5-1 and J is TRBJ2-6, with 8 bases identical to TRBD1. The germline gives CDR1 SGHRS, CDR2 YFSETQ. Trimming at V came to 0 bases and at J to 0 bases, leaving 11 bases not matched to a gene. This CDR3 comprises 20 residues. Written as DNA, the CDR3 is TGCGCCAGCAGCTTGGATGTTAAGGGGACAGGAGTCTCTGGGGCCAACGTCCTGACTTTC. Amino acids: CASSLDVKGTGVSGANVLTF.

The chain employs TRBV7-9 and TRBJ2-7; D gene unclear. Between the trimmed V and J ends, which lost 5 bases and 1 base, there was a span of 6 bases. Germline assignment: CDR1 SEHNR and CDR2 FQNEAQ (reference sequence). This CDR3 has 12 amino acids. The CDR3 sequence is CASSRTSYEQYF. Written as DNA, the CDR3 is TGTGCCAGCAGCCGAACTTCCTACGAGCAGTACTTC.

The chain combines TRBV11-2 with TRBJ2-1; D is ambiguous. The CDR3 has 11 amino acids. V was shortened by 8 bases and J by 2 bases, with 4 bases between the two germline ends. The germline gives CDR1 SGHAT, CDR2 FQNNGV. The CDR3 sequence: CASGAYNEQFF. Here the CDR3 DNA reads TGTGCCAGCGGCGCCTACAATGAGCAGTTCTTC.

The CDR3 DNA reads TGTGCCACCAGCAGAGATGGCCACGACACCGGGGAGCTGTTTTTT. This translates into CATSRDGHDTGELFF. The V and J genes are TRBV15 and TRBJ2-2, with no clear D. Germline V gene data show CDR1 as LNHNV and CDR2 as YYDKDF (reference sequence). The CDR3 contains 15 residues. Deletions cut 0 bases from V and 3 bases from J, with 8 bases between.

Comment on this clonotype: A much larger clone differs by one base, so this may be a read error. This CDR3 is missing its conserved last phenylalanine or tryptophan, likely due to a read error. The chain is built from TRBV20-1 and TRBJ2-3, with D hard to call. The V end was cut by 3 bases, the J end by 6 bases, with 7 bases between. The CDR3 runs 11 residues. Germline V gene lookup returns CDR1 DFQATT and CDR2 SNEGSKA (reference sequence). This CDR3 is CSASSEDTQYL. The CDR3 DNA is TGCAGTGCTAGTTCCGAGGATACGCAGTATCTT.

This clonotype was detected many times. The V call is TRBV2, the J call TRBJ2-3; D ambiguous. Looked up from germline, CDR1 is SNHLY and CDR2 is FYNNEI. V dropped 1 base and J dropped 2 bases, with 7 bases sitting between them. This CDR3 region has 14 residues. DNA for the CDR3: TGTGCCAGCAGTGAAGGTTTATTCACAGATACGCAGTATTTT. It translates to CASSEGLFTDTQYF.

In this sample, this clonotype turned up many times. Here the CDR3 DNA reads TGTGCCAGCAGCCGGTTGGGGATCAGGGAAGAGACCCAGTACTTC. The encoded protein is CASSRLGIREETQYF. The rearrangement links TRBV7-8 to TRBJ2-5; possibly TRBD1 for D (5 bases). The V gene lost 5 bases and the J gene lost 3 bases, with 16 bases spanning the gap. Germline V gives CDR1 SGHVS, CDR2 FQNEAQ. The CDR3 covers 15 residues.

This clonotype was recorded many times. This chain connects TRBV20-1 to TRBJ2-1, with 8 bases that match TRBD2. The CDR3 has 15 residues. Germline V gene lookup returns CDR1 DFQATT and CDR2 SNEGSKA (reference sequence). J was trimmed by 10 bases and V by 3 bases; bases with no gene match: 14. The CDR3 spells CSASPGTRGGAEQFF. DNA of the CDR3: TGCAGTGCTAGCCCCGGGACTAGGGGTGGTGCGGAGCAGTTCTTC.

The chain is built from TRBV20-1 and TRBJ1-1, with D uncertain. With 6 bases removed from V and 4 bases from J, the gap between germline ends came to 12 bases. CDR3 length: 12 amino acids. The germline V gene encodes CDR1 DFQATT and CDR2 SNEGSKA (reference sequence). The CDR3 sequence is CSATQASTEAFF. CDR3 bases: TGCAGTGCCACCCAGGCTAGCACTGAAGCTTTCTTT.

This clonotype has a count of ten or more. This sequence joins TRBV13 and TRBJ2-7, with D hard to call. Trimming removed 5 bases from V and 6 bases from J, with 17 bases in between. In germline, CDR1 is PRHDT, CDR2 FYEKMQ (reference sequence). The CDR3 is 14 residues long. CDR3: CASSIPYLGLEQYF. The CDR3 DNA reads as TGTGCCAGCAGCATCCCTTACCTGGGTCTCGAGCAGTACTTC.